The clone carrying this T cell receptor (beta chain) has only a few counts. The data stem from a study of patients and donors after allogeneic stem cell transplantation. TCRdb fed the RT-PCR reads into MiXCR, producing one record per CDR3 protein. Of some 150,000 distinct CDR3 sequences listed, about two fifths are singletons. This CDR3 is built from 13 residues. The V gene's germline CDR1 is MNHEY and CDR2 SVGAGI. V was pared by 2 bases and J by 5 bases, with 7 bases between. V is TRBV6-5 and J is TRBJ1-5; D remains unclear. The sample was blood, either unsorted or a sorted T cell fraction (not recorded which). This TCR came from a human donor who was either an allogeneic HSCT recipient or a stem cell or donor lymphocyte infusion donor (not recorded which). It is not recorded whose cells these are; they may come from a transplant donor. The CDR3 region is CASSYRGYQPQHF. CDR3 bases: TGTGCCAGCAGTTACCGGGGTTATCAGCCCCAGCATTTT.